Below, 22 T cell receptor beta chains from the same sample are listed, as sequenced in a study of cytomegalovirus exposure and HLA in healthy donors (TCRdb year 2017). The library was obtained by the immunoSEQ multiplex PCR assay. For the multiplex PCR, a mixture combining 60 forward primers for TCR Vbeta segments and 13 reverse primers for TCR Jbeta segments was used. Entries here come from immuneACCESS through TCRdb and include only in-frame sequences with V and J called. Some clones fail to appear in such tables; in the studies checked, an unresolved V gene covers under half of the shortfall, and the cause of the remainder is unknown. The sample table records approximately 170,000 clones; 65% to 75% of these occur just once. 1.5% of the sample is in the top ten clones. The sequenced sample was PBMCs. The receptors derive from a girl under 18 in good health and CMV-seronegative.

This clone was picked up one time. The chain is built from TRBV14 and TRBJ1-1, with unresolved D. The CDR3 totals 11 residues. Germline CDR1 SGHDN, CDR2 FVKESK. V lost 4 bases and J 5 bases, leaving 5 bases between the germline ends. In nucleotides, the CDR3 is TGTGCCAGCAGCCTTAGAACTGAAGCTTTCTTT. Translated, it gives CASSLRTEAFF.

The chain recombines TRBV2 with TRBJ1-2; 7 bases match TRBD1. The CDR3 runs to 12 residues. V was clipped by 7 bases and J by 4 bases; unmatched bases: 3. Germline CDR1 reads SNHLY; CDR2 reads FYNNEI. Here the CDR3 reads CASTGQFYGYTF. CDR3 nucleotide sequence: TGTGCCAGCACGGGACAGTTCTATGGCTACACCTTC. The variable domain in full, with the rest retrieved from reference TRBV2 and TRBJ1-2, is EPEVTQTPSHQVTQMGQEVILRCVPISNHLYFYWYRQILGQKVEFLVSFYNNEISEKSEIFDDQFSVERPDGSNFTLKIRSTKLEDSAMYFCASTGQFYGYTFGSGTRLTVV.

This chain uses TRBV29-1 with TRBJ2-7; the D gene is possibly TRBD2 (7 bases). The germline gives CDR1 SQVTM, CDR2 ANQGSEA. V lost 4 bases, J lost 2 bases, and 9 bases lay in between. This CDR3 is 12 amino acids long. The CDR3 nucleotides are TGCAGCGTTGGGGAGGGGGCCTACGAGCAGTACTTC. Its translation: CSVGEGAYEQYF.

This clone was seen a handful of times. This chain connects TRBV5-1 to TRBJ1-1; TRBD1 agrees at 7 bases. This CDR3 has 13 amino acids. V gave up 4 bases and J gave up 3 bases; unmatched junction bases: 3. Germline V lookup: CDR1 SGHRS, CDR2 YFSETQ. CDR3 region: CASSTTGDTEAFF. CDR3 nucleotides: TGCGCCAGCAGCACCACAGGGGACACTGAAGCTTTCTTT.

This sequence joins TRBV4-2 and TRBJ1-1; tentative D call: TRBD1 (6 bases). Trimming pared 0 bases from V and 6 bases from J, leaving 14 bases between. CDR3 length equals 15 residues. Germline CDR1 reads LGHNA; CDR2 reads YNFKEQ. DNA of the CDR3: TGTGCCAGCAGCCAAGAATCAAGGGAGGGGGCTGAAGCTTTCTTT. The encoded protein is CASSQESREGAEAFF.

This chain joins TRBV10-2 and TRBJ1-5; D is uncertain. Germline V CDR1 and CDR2: WSHSY, SAAADI. The CDR3 is made up of 13 amino acids. V was clipped by 0 bases and J by 11 bases, with 11 bases between them. The CDR3 here is CASSESSLGTQHF. DNA for the CDR3: TGCGCCAGCAGTGAGTCAAGTCTCGGGACCCAGCATTTT.

The rearrangement links TRBV9 to TRBJ2-7; D gene ambiguous. CDR3 length: 16 amino acids. Germline-derived CDR1 and CDR2 are SGDLS and YYNGEE. Trimming took 3 bases from V and 4 from J, leaving 20 bases between them. DNA for the CDR3: TGTGCCAGCAGCGCCTCCTTAATACCTAGGATTTACGAGCAGTACTTC. It yields the protein CASSASLIPRIYEQYF.

Turning to this clone: A read error may produce the germline difference seen at one junction end. The chain uses TRBV6-1 and TRBJ1-1; the match to TRBD1 covers 7 bases. Looked up from germline, CDR1 is MNHNS and CDR2 is SASEGT. This CDR3 comprises 13 residues. Here the CDR3 reads CLSGTVMNTEAFF. The CDR3 nucleotides read TGCCTGAGTGGGACAGTGATGAACACTGAAGCTTTCTTT.

V is TRBV10-3 and J is TRBJ1-2, with 9 bases aligning to TRBD1. The CDR3 loop spans 17 amino acids. Germline-derived CDR1 and CDR2 are ENHRY and SYGVKD. Trimming at V came to 10 bases and at J to 3 bases, leaving 18 bases not matched to a gene. The CDR3 loop reads CATRPQFSDRGYYGYTF. For the CDR3, the DNA is TGTGCCACCCGGCCCCAATTCTCGGACAGGGGATACTATGGCTACACCTTC.

The chain employs TRBV5-1 and TRBJ1-2, with 8 bases matching TRBD1. The CDR3 sequence is 14 residues long. Losses at the gene ends were 4 bases for V and 2 bases for J; bases not matched to a gene: 4. Germline CDR1 SGHRS, CDR2 YFSETQ. The CDR3 bases are TGCGCCAGCAGCCAGGGACAGGTCAACTATGGCTACACCTTC. The encoded protein is CASSQGQVNYGYTF. Variable domain in full (rest from reference TRBV5-1 and TRBJ1-2): KAGVTQTPRYLIKTRGQQVTLSCSPISGHRSVSWYQQTPGQGLQFLFEYFSETQRNKGNFPGRFSGRQFSNSRSEMNVSTLELGDSALYLCASSQGQVNYGYTFGSGTRLTVV.

The chain carries TRBV2 and TRBJ2-1, with a tentative D call TRBD2 (6 bases). The CDR3 extends over 16 amino acids. V shed 7 bases and J shed 12 bases, with 28 bases lying between them. Germline-derived CDR1 and CDR2 are SNHLY and FYNNEI. CDR3 residues: CASILPQGGSSGSQFF. CDR3 coding DNA: TGTGCCAGCATTTTACCCCAGGGAGGCTCGTCGGGGTCGCAGTTCTTC.

As to this clone: The sample has other DNA sequences that encode this CDR3 too. This chain links TRBV5-1 with TRBJ1-5; D is unclear. Trimming took off 0 bases at V and 0 bases at J, with 7 bases between the two ends. Germline assignment: CDR1 SGHRS and CDR2 YFSETQ. The CDR3 extends over 15 amino acids. CDR3 coding DNA: TGCGCCAGCAGCTTGGGCGGATATAGCAATCAGCCCCAGCATTTT. Amino acids: CASSLGGYSNQPQHF.

The rearrangement uses TRBV27 and TRBJ1-6, with unresolved D. Germline V CDR1 and CDR2: MNHEY, SMNVEV (reference sequence). The CDR3 runs to 15 residues. V was shortened by 8 bases and J by 7 bases, with 18 bases between the two germline ends. CDR3 sequence (DNA): TGTGCCAGCGCACCTACGGGGTGGACGAATTCACCCCTCCACTTT. Translation gives CASAPTGWTNSPLHF.

This sequence joins TRBV13 and TRBJ2-7, with 7 bases aligning to TRBD1. Germline V lookup: CDR1 PRHDT, CDR2 FYEKMQ (reference sequence). The CDR3 sequence is 14 residues long. Unmatched junction bases numbered 4, after V lost 4 bases and J lost 1 base. The CDR3 loop reads CASSSWDRSYEQYF. The DNA of the CDR3 is TGTGCCAGCAGCTCTTGGGACAGATCCTACGAGCAGTACTTC.

This clone appeared a few times. V gene TRBV7-6 combines with J gene TRBJ1-4; D gene uncertain. Germline V gene lookup returns CDR1 SGHVS and CDR2 FNYEAQ. V was cut by 1 base and J by 3 bases, with 3 bases left in between. The CDR3 runs 13 residues. The DNA of the CDR3 is TGTGCCAGCAGCTTAGGGCCTAATGAAAAACTGTTTTTT. The encoded protein is CASSLGPNEKLFF.

The rearrangement links TRBV9 to TRBJ1-2; 9 bases line up with TRBD1. Germline V CDR1 and CDR2: SGDLS, YYNGEE. This CDR3 is built from 15 residues. The ends lost 3 bases at V and 4 bases at J; junction bases unmatched: 7. CDR3 nucleotides: TGTGCCAGCAGCGACATGAAGGGACAGGGCTATGGCTACACCTTC. It is translated as CASSDMKGQGYGYTF.

V and J are TRBV9 and TRBJ2-1, with a tentative D call TRBD2 (6 bases). V lost 1 base and J lost 10, with 21 bases in between. This CDR3 comprises 16 residues. CDR1 and CDR2 (germline): SGDLS, YYNGEE. This chain's CDR3 is CASSVRSAGLGPEQFF. The CDR3 nucleotides read TGTGCCAGCAGCGTACGGAGTGCGGGGCTTGGCCCGGAGCAGTTCTTC.

The chain links TRBV5-1 to TRBJ1-6; D possibly corresponds to TRBD1 (6 bases). CDR1 is SGHRS, CDR2 YFSETQ, per germline. Trimming cost V 5 bases and J 7 bases, with 22 bases left between them. The CDR3 is 17 amino acids. Here the CDR3 reads CASSFTGTRVKNSPLHF. In DNA, the CDR3 is TGCGCCAGCAGTTTCACCGGGACAAGGGTAAAGAATTCACCCCTCCACTTT.

For the CDR3, the DNA is TGCAGCGTTGTTCTGGACAGGGAAGGCTACACCTTC. As protein: CSVVLDREGYTF. This chain uses TRBV29-1 with TRBJ1-2, with 8 bases matching TRBD1. Germline CDR1 reads SQVTM; CDR2 reads ANQGSEA. The CDR3 is made up of 12 amino acids. The ends lost 4 bases at V and 8 bases at J; junction bases unmatched: 6. The full variable domain, in which reference TRBV29-1 and TRBJ1-2 provide the parts outside the CDR3, is SAVISQKPSRDICQRGTSLTIQCQVDSQVTMMFWYRQQPGQSLTLIATANQGSEATYESGFVIDKFPISRPNLTFSTLTVSNMSPEDSSIYLCSVVLDREGYTFGSGTRLTVV.

This rearrangement joins TRBV6-5 to TRBJ1-1, with D tentatively TRBD1 (6 bases). Germline V gene lookup returns CDR1 MNHEY and CDR2 SVGAGI. CDR3 length equals 13 residues. V was trimmed by 7 bases and J by 2 bases, leaving 11 bases between them. The CDR3 region is CASNPGVNTEAFF. The CDR3 DNA sequence: TGTGCCAGCAATCCAGGGGTTAACACTGAAGCTTTCTTT.

This clone was seen more than once but under ten times. The CDR3: CASSPGDSTTDTQYF. The CDR3 DNA follows: TGTGCCAGCAGCCCCGGGGACAGCACCACAGATACGCAGTATTTT. The V gene is TRBV2, the J gene TRBJ2-3, with 7 bases matching TRBD1. Looked up from germline, CDR1 is SNHLY and CDR2 is FYNNEI. The CDR3 length is 15 residues. Trimming took 6 bases from V and 2 from J; bases not matched to a gene: 8.

This clone has just a few counts. This chain connects TRBV19 to TRBJ1-1; D remains ambiguous. The germline gives CDR1 LNHDA, CDR2 SQIVND (reference sequence). The length of the CDR3 is 13 residues. The ends were cut back, 3 bases at V and 0 bases at J, with 5 bases in the middle. The CDR3 here is CASSMRLNTEAFF. The CDR3 nucleotides are TGTGCCAGTAGTATGAGGCTGAACACTGAAGCTTTCTTT.